What follows are 3 T cell receptor beta chains derived from one specimen sequenced in a study of T cells in Graves' hyperthyroidism and ophthalmopathy. RNA transcripts provided the source from which TCR beta CDR3 regions were amplified. HTBI primers drove first-round RT-PCR of the TCR CDR3. TCRdb redid the calling of the multiplex PCR reads with MiXCR, one entry per CDR3 protein. The top ten clones hold around 7.7% of a sample with 600,000 to 900,000 distinct CDR3 sequences, 15% to 20% of them seen once. Sequenced: blood. The receptors shown here come from a man younger than 35 with Graves' hyperthyroidism.

The J gene is TRBJ2-1, the V gene TRBV7-2, with 7 bases identical to TRBD2. The CDR3 has 17 residues. V dropped 5 bases and J dropped 4; count of bases not matched to a gene: 14. Germline V gives CDR1 SGHTA, CDR2 FQGNSA. CDR3 nucleotide sequence: TGTGCCAGCAGCGTAGGCCCCCCTAGCGGCCCTTACAATGAGCAGTTCTTC. It codes for CASSVGPPSGPYNEQFF.

This clonotype was observed a few times. One end of the junction varies from germline; a read error may be responsible. CDR3 DNA sequence: TGTGCTAGCAGCTTAGAGGGAGGCACCGGGGAGCTGTTTTTT. Protein: CASSLEGGTGELFF. The rearrangement joins TRBV7-7 to TRBJ2-2; TRBD2 is a possible D gene (6 bases). In germline, CDR1 is SSHAT, CDR2 FNYEAQ (reference sequence). CDR3 length: 14 amino acids. Complete variable domain (other parts from reference TRBV7-7 and TRBJ2-2): GAGVSQSPRYKVTKRGQDVTLRCDPISSHATLYWYQQALGQGPEFLTYFNYEAQPDKSGLPSDRFSAERPEGSISTLTIQRTEQRDSAMYRCASSLEGGTGELFFGEGSRLTVL.

This clonotype was seen ten or more times. The chain combines TRBV6-1 with TRBJ2-7, with D tentatively TRBD1 (6 bases). V was trimmed by 6 bases and J by 5 bases, leaving 17 bases between them. The CDR3 is 14 residues long. Germline CDR1 reads MNHNS; CDR2 reads SASEGT. CDR3 nucleotide sequence: TGTGCCAGCAGCCCAGGACAGTATCAAAACGAGCAGTACTTC. Amino acid sequence: CASSPGQYQNEQYF.